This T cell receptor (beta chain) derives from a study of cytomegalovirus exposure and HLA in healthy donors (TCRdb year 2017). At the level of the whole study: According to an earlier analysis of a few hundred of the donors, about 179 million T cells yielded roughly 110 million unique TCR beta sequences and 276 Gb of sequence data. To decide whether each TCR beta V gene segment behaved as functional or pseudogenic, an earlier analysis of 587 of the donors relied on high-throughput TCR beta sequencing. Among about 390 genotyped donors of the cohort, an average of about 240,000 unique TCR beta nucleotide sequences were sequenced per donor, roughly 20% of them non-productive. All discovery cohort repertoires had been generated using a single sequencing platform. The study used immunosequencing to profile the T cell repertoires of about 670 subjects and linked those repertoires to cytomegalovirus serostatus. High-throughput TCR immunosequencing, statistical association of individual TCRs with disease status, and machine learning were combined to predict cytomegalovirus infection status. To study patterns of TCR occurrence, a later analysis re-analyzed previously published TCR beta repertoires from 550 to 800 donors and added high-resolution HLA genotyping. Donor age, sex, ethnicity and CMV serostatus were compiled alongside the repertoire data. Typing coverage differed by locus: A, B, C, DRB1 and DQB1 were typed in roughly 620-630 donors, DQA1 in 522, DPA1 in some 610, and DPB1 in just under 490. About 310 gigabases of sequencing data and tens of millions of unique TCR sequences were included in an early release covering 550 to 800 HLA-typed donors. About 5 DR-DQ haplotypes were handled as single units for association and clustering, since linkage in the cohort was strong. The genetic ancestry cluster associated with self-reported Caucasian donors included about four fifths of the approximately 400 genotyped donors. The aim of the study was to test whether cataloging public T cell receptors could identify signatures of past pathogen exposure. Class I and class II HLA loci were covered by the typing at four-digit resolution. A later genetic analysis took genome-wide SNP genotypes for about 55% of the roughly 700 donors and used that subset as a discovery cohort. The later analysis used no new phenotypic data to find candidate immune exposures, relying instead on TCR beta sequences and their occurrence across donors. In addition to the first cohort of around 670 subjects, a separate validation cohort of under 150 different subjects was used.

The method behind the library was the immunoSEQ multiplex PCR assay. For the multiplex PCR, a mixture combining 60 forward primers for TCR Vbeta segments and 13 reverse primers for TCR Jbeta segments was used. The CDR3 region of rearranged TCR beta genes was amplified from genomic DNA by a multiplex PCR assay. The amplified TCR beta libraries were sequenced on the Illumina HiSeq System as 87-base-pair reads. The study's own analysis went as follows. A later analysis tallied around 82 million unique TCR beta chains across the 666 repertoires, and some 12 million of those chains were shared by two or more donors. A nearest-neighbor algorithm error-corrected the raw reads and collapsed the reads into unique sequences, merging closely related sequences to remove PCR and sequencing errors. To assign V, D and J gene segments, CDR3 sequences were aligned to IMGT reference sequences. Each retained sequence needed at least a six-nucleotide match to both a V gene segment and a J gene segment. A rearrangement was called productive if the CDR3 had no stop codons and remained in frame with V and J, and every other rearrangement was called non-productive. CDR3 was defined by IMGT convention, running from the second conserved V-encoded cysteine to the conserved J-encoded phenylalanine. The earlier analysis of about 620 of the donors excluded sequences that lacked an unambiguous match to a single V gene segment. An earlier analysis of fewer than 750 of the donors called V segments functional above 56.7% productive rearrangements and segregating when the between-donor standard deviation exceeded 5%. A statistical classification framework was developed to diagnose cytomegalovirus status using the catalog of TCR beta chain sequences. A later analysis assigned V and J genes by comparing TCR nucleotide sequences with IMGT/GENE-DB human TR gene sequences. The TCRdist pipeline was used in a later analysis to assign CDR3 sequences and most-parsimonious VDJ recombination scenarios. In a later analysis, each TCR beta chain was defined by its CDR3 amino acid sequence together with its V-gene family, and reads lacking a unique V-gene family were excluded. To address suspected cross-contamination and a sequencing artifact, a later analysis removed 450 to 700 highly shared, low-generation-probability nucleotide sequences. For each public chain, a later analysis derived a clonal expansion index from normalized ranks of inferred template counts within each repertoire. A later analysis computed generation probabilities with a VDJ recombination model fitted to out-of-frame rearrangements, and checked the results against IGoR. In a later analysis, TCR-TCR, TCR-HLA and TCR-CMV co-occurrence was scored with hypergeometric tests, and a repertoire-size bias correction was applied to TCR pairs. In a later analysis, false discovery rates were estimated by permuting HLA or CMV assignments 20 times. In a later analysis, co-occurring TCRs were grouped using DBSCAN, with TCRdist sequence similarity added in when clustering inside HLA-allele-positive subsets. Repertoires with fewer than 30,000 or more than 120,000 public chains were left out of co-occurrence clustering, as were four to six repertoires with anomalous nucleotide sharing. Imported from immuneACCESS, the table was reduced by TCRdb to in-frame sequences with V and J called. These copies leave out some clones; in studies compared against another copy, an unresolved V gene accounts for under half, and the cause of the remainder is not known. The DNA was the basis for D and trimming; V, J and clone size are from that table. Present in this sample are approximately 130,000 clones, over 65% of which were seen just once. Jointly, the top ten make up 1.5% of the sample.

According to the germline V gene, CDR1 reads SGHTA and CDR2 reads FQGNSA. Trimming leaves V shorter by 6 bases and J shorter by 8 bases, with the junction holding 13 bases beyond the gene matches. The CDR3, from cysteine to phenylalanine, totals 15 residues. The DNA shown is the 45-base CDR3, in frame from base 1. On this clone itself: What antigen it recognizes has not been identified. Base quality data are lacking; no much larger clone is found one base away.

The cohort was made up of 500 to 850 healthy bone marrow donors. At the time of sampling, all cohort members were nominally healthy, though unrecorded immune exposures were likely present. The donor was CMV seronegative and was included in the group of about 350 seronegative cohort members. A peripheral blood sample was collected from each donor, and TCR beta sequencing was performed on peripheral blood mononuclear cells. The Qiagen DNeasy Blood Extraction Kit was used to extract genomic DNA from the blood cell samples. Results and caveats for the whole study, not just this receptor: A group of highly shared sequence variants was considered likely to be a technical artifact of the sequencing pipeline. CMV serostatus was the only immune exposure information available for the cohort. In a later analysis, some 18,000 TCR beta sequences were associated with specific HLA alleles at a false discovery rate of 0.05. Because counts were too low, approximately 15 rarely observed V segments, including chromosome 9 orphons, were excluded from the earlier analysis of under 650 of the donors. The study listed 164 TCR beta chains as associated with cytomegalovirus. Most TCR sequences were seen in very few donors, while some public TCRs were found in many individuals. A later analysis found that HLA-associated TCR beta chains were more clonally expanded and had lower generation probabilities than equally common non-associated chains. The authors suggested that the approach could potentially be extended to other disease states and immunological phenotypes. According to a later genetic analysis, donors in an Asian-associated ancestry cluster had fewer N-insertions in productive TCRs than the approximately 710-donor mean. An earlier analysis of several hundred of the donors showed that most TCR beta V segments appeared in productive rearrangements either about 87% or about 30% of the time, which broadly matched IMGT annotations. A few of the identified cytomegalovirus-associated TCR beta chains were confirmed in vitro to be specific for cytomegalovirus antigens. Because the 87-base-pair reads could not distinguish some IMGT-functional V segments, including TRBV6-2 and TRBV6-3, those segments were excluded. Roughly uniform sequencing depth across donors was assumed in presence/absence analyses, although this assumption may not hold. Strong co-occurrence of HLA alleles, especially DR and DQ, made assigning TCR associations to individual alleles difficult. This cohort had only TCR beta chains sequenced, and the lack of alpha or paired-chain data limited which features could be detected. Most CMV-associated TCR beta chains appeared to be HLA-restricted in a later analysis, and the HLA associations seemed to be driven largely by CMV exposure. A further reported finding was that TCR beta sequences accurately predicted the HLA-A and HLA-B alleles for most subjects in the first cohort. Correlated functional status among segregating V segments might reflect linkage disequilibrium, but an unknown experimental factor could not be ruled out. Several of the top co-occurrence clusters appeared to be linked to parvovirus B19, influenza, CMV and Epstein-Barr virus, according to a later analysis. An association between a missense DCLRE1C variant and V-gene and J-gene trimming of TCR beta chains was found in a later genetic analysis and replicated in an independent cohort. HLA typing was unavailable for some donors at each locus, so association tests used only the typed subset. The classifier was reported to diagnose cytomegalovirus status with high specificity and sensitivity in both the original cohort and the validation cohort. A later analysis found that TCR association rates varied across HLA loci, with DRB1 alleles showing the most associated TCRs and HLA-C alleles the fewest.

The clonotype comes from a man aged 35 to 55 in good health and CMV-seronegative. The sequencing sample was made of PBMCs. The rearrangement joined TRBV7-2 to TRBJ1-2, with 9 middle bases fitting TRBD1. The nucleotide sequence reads TGTGCCAGCAGGGAACAGGGACAGGGATCAGTCGGCTACACCTTC. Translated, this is CASREQGQGSVGYTF. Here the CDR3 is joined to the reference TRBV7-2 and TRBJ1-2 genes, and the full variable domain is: GAGVSQSPSNKVTEKGKDVELRCDPISGHTALYWYRQSLGQGLEFLIYFQGNSAPDKSGLPSDRFSAERTGGSVSTLTIQRTQQEDSAVYLCASREQGQGSVGYTFGSGTRLTVV.